The entry below gives a single TCR beta chain sequence along with its context. The antigen is not known. This specimen comes from a study of T-cell memory formation after mild COVID-19. Study conclusions and caveats: Balance between CD4 and CD8 was seen in clones contracting day 15 to 85, and a CD4+ lean was seen in later expanders.

In germline, CDR1 is SQVTM, CDR2 ANQGSEA. V was clipped by 8 bases and J by 4 bases; unmatched bases: 12. This CDR3 is 14 amino acids long. TCR alpha and TCR beta cDNA libraries carrying sample barcodes and UMIs were produced by 5'RACE using constant-segment primers. MiXCR, applied by TCRdb to the 5' RACE reads, yields one record per CDR3 protein. The sample lists about 190,000 distinct CDR3 sequences, 27% seen once, with over 10% in the top ten. The chain uses TRBV29-1 and TRBJ2-3; 7 bases are shared with TRBD2. Sequencing was performed on PBMCs or a T cell subset sorted from them (not recorded which). The sequence came from an adult woman who had mild COVID-19 (a few samples of this study predate the infection). Cell type and time point are not known. CDR3 sequence (DNA): TGCAGCCTCTTGATGGCGGGGGAACCAGATACGCAGTATTTT. This encodes CSLLMAGEPDTQYF.